This T cell receptor (beta chain) was found in a study of T cell repertoires in cytomegalovirus infection. Trimming took 4 bases from V and 8 from J; bases not matched to a gene: 5. The CDR3 is 14 amino acids. Per the germline V gene, CDR1 is MDHEN and CDR2 is SYDVKM. Whole-study results and caveats: Ex vivo responses were dominated by HLA-C-restricted CMV-specific TCR beta clonotypes.

As to this clonotype: What it recognizes is unknown.

Each CDR3 protein is one row after TCRdb ran MiXCR on the reads. The sample lists around 300,000 distinct CDR3 sequences, about a quarter seen once, with approximately 14% in the top ten. This rearrangement joins TRBV28 to TRBJ1-4; 9 bases line up with TRBD1. The sequenced sample was PBMCs. The clonotype comes from a human donor in good health (CMV status not recorded). Some clones in this sample may be carry-over from other donors' samples. CDR3 DNA: TGTGCCAGCAGTTCCGGACAGGGGAAGGAAAAACTGTTTTTT. Translated, it gives CASSSGQGKEKLFF.